This T cell receptor (beta chain) derives from a study of blood T cells in healthy people across ages. Study-level points and caveats: With naive T cell percentage, TCR beta diversity showed a strong correlation.

On this clonotype itself: Its target is not known.

Germline V CDR1 and CDR2: GTSNPN, SVGIG (reference sequence). V lost 3 bases, J lost 3 bases, and 9 bases lay in between. The CDR3 runs 12 residues. Primed by a sample-barcoded 5' primer and a J-beta primer mix, a second PCR proceeded for roughly 7 to 11 cycles. Each CDR3 protein gets one entry after TCRdb re-called the 5' RACE reads with MiXCR. In the table there are 1.5 million to 1.9 million distinct CDR3 sequences, about 42% of which are singletons. The chain carries TRBV30 and TRBJ2-7, with D perhaps TRBD2 (5 bases). The sequencing sample was made of blood. This TCR came from a woman aged 18 to 35 in good health. The CDR3 spells CAWRWGVYEQYF. CDR3 DNA sequence: TGTGCCTGGAGATGGGGAGTCTACGAGCAGTACTTC.